This T cell receptor beta chain was sequenced in a study of blood T cell repertoires in COVID-19. Study overall: Samples representing acute and convalescent COVID-19 were sourced from the United States, Italy and Spain.

TCRdb's table, derived via immunoSEQ multiplex PCR, lists solely in-frame clones and lacks some. The repertoire has a few hundred thousand clones, roughly 85% of them found once; the top ten carry roughly 20%. The CDR3 extends over 13 amino acids. After removal of 11 bases from V and 3 bases from J, the junction contained 9 bases not matched to a gene. The germline gives CDR1 SEHNR, CDR2 FQNEAQ (reference sequence). Participants were placed into cohorts based on the clinical history they reported. Sequenced input: PBMCs or T cells enriched from blood (not recorded which). The source of this sequence is a middle-aged man who had recovered from COVID-19. The rearrangement links TRBV7-9 to TRBJ2-5; 7 nucleotides align to TRBD2. CDR3 protein: CASREGREETQYF. The DNA of the CDR3 is TGTGCCTCAAGGGAGGGCAGGGAAGAGACCCAGTACTTC.